One sample yielded the 5 T cell receptor beta chains listed below, sequenced in a study of vaccination effects on CD4 cells after COVID-19. Libraries were prepared by immunoSEQ multiplex PCR; TCRdb keeps only in-frame clonotypes and omits some of them. The sample holds 30,000 to 40,000 clones, roughly 70% seen once. With the ViraFEST assay, the study expanded antigen-specific CD4+ T cells using viral peptide pools, then sequenced them. Scientists isolated CD4+ T cells after a roughly 10-day culture period ended. Having tested negative for nucleocapsid antibodies, the vaccine recipients showed no prior SARS-CoV-2 infection. Antigens of these TCRs are unknown. Specimen: CD4+ T cells from PBMCs cultured with SARS-CoV-2 spike peptides, collected before COVID-19 vaccination. Source of these receptors: a human donor who received a COVID-19 vaccine.

This chain connects TRBV18 to TRBJ1-1; no reliable D call. Germline values: CDR1 KGHSH, CDR2 LQKENI. The length of the CDR3 is 13 residues. The V gene lost 0 bases and the J gene lost 1 base, with 3 bases spanning the gap. The CDR3 coding sequence is TGTGCCAGCTCACCACCGGGGAACACTGAAGCTTTCTTT. Protein product: CASSPPGNTEAFF.

V is TRBV5-1 and J is TRBJ2-5; TRBD1 might be the D (6 bases). The CDR3 has 13 residues. V was pared by 2 bases and J by 4 bases, with 9 bases between. Germline V gene sequence: CDR1 SGHRS, CDR2 YFSETQ. This chain's CDR3 is CASSFGGTETQYF. In DNA, the CDR3 is TGCGCCAGCAGCTTTGGGGGCACAGAGACCCAGTACTTC.

V is TRBV4-3 and J is TRBJ2-7, with TRBD1 as a possible D gene (6 bases). V was pared by 4 bases and J by 0 bases, with 13 bases between. CDR3 length equals 15 residues. Germline V gives CDR1 LGHNA, CDR2 YSLEER. CDR3 residues: CASSRFRDNSYEQYF. In nucleotides, the CDR3 is TGCGCCAGCAGCCGGTTTCGGGACAACTCCTACGAGCAGTACTTC.

The chain recombines TRBV7-2 with TRBJ2-7; 9 bases line up with TRBD2. This CDR3 comprises 14 residues. V lost 0 bases, J lost 7 bases, and 4 bases stayed unmatched. Germline loops: CDR1 SGHTA, CDR2 FQGNSA. This chain's CDR3 is CASSLAGLAAEQYF. The CDR3 nucleotides are TGTGCCAGCAGCTTAGCGGGACTAGCTGCTGAGCAGTACTTC.

The table lists this clone with a count of one. The chain joins TRBV24-1 to TRBJ1-5; D is uncertain. The ends were cut back, 7 bases at V and 0 bases at J, with 9 bases in the middle. CDR1 is KGHDR, CDR2 SFDVKD, per germline. The CDR3 loop spans 14 amino acids. CDR3 amino acids: CATSPQYSNQPQHF. CDR3 DNA sequence: TGTGCCACCAGCCCACAGTATAGCAATCAGCCCCAGCATTTT.